This record concerns one T cell receptor beta chain sequence. Many counts were recorded for this clonotype. Its antigen specificity is not known. Base qualities were left out, and no much larger clone turns up one base away. These data belong to a study of T cells in Graves' hyperthyroidism and ophthalmopathy (dated by TCRdb to between 2017 and 2020). Looking at the study overall: Peripheral blood samples were taken at the time of initial diagnosis, prior to any treatment. For training and testing, the 100 or so patients in the discovery cohort were randomly divided in a 7:3 ratio. In addition, the study compared T-cell repertoires in thyroid tissue and in blood from five to seven Graves' hyperthyroidism patients. TCR V-J signatures able to tell the groups apart were searched for in a discovery cohort of 100 patients, of whom 43 had Graves' ophthalmopathy and under 65 had stable Graves' hyperthyroidism. Prospective prediction of ophthalmopathy was tested in an independent validation cohort consisting of about 20 hyperthyroidism patients and some 16 patients who later progressed to ophthalmopathy. The paper reports TCR Vbeta CDR3 sequencing of some 140 peripheral blood samples: around 45 ophthalmopathy, 70 to 85 hyperthyroidism and 17 progressor patients. Once sampling was done, hyperthyroidism patients were given methimazole at a starting dose of 30 mg daily, whereas ophthalmopathy patients were given high-dose intravenous methylprednisolone. The full study reports these points: In validation, progression to ophthalmopathy was predicted by the model with 70.59% sensitivity and 72% to 85% specificity, a median of roughly six months before onset. No statistical method was used to fix the sample size in advance, and group allocation was not hidden from the investigators. Ophthalmopathy was separated from stable hyperthyroidism by a 13 V-J signature model, with about 86% sensitivity and 81% to 82% specificity obtained in cross-validation and 80%/75% obtained in testing. Most expanded thyroid clonotypes (frequency above 0.001) were also found in blood, which suggests that blood repertoires may mirror thyroid immune responses.

The TCR beta CDR3 regions were amplified from the RNA transcripts. The first round of RT-PCR for the TCR CDR3 was performed with the HTBI primer set and the Qiagen OneStep RT-PCR kit. Libraries were constructed in a second round of multiplex PCR, after which size selection and purification were performed. Paired-end sequencing of the libraries was performed with 100 bp reads on an Illumina HiSeq2000. The study's processing was this. SOAPnuke was used to process the raw data, with reads discarded if the reads contained adapters or uncalled bases, had a mean Phred below 15, or lacked an exact constant-primer or identifier match. High-quality paired reads were merged using COPE v1.2.5, and each unique nucleotide sequence was defined as a clonotype. MiTCR v1.1 was used to align clonotypes to the IMGT TRBV, TRBD and TRBJ reference segments. Only V-J combinations with frequency above 0.0001, covering about 99% of repertoires, were analysed. A TCS score was defined as the ratio between F50 (clonal expansion) and ExV (chaos), using BLOSUM62-based TCRdist between CDR3 peptides within each V-J. Welch's t-statistics and random forest reduced fewer than 600 V-J features to under 15, which were used in a naive Bayes classifier (R e1071). In TCRdb, the public reads were trimmed at Q25 with fastp and aligned with MiXCR, with productive beta chains retained. When rows share a CDR3 protein, they turn into one entry using the most common DNA and genes. TCRdb, rather than the study authors, made the V and J calls. Counted in this sample were some 360,000 distinct CDR3 sequences; more than 11% of them appeared once. The top ten clonotypes cover 11% of the sample.

CDR1 and CDR2, looked up from the germline V gene, are WSHSY and SAAADI. Including the terminal cysteine and phenylalanine, the CDR3 comprises 14 residues. The retained sequence is limited to the CDR3, 42 bases, with the frame set at the first base. The junction shows trimming of 6 bases on V and 6 bases on J, and the gene matches do not reach 8 bases of it. A patient counted as having stable Graves' hyperthyroidism if no progression to ophthalmopathy occurred over 18 months of follow-up. Hyperthyroidism patients were aged 18 to 65 years and newly diagnosed, with disease duration of less than 2 months. Exclusion was applied to patients with uncontrolled infections, other autoimmune diseases, pregnancy or lactation. Diagnoses were established on the basis of clinical symptoms, serum thyroxine and TRAb, thyroid ultrasound, and orbital computed tomography. PBMCs were separated from over 9 ml of fresh peripheral blood using Ficoll-Paque density gradient centrifugation. Trizol reagent was used to extract total RNA, and RNA quality was then checked on an Agilent 2100 Bioanalyzer.

This TCR was recovered from a woman aged 55-69 years with Graves' hyperthyroidism. In this chain, TRBV10-2 is recombined with TRBJ2-1; TRBD2 agrees with 7 junctional bases. Sequenced input: blood. The CDR3 protein is CASRHRLALNEQFF. The DNA sequence is as follows: TGCGCCAGCAGGCATAGACTAGCCCTCAATGAGCAGTTCTTC.